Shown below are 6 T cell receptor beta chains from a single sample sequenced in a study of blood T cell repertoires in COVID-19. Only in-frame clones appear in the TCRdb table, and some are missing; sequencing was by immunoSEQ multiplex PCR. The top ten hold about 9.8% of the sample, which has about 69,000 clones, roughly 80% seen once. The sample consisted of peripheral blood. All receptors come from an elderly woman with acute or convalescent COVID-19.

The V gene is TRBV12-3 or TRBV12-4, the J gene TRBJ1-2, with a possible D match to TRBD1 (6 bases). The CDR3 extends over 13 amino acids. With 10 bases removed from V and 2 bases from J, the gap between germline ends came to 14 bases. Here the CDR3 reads CAIRGEGNYGYTF. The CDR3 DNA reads TGTGCCATTAGGGGGGAGGGAAACTATGGCTACACCTTC.

The CDR3: CASSLGLAAGELFF. The CDR3 nucleotides read TGCGCCAGCAGCTTGGGTCTAGCGGCCGGGGAGCTGTTTTTT. The chain links TRBV5-1 to TRBJ2-2, with 7 bases matching TRBD2. Germline values: CDR1 SGHRS, CDR2 YFSETQ. Trimming cost V 0 bases and J 6 bases; bases outside gene matches: 2. The CDR3 length is 14 residues.

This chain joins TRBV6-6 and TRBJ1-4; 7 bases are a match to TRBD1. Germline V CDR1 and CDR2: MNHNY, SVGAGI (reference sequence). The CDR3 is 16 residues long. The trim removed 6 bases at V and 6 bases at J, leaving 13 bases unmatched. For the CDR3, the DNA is TGTGCCAGCAGACTACAGGGGAGAGGGGATGATGAAAAACTGTTTTTT. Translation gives CASRLQGRGDDEKLFF.

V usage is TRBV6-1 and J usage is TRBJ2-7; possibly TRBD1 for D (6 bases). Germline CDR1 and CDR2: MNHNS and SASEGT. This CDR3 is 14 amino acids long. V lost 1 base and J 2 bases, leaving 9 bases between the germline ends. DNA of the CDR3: TGTGCCAGCAGTGAAGGGGGGCGGCCCTACGAGCAGTACTTC. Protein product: CASSEGGRPYEQYF.

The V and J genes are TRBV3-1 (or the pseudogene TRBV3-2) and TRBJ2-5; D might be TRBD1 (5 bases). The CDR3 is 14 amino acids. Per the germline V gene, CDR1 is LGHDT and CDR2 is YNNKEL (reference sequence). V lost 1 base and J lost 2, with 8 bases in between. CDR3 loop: CASSQGQLQETQYF. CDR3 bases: TGTGCCAGCAGCCAAGGACAGTTACAAGAGACCCAGTACTTC.

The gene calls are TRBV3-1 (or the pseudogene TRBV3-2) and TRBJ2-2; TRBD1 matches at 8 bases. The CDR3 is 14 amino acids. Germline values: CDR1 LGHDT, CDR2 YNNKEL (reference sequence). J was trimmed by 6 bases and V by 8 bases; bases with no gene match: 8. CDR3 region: CASSEDRAAGELFF. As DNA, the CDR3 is TGTGCCAGCTCAGAGGACAGGGCGGCCGGGGAGCTGTTTTTT.